The rows below give T cell receptor beta chains drawn from one sample of a study of CD4+ T cells in melanoma. Repertoires were generated with immunoSEQ multiplex PCR, while TCRdb's copy carries only in-frame clones and drops some. The repertoire holds approximately 110,000 clones, with around 92% as singletons. The sequenced sample was peripheral blood. These receptors were obtained from a human donor with melanoma. CDR3s include the opening cysteine and the closing phenylalanine or tryptophan. D genes are given only for firm matches. Clone size appears in some rows only: once, few, many, or a class for an expanded clone.

abundance	v_gene	j_gene	d_gene	CDR3aa	CDR3nt
NA	TRBV7-2	TRBJ1-2	NA	CASSLTASGYTF	TGTGCCAGCAGCTTGACAGCGAGTGGCTACACCTTC
NA	TRBV6-5	TRBJ2-7	TRBD2	CASSYSRTSGEQYF	TGTGCCAGCAGTTACTCGAGGACTAGCGGCGAGCAGTACTTC
NA	TRBV7-7	TRBJ2-2	NA	CASSLGLANTGELFF	TGTGCCAGCAGCTTAGGCTTAGCGAACACCGGGGAGCTGTTTTTT
NA	TRBV27	TRBJ1-4	NA	CASSFQGGTNEKLFF	TGTGCCAGCAGTTTCCAGGGAGGAACTAATGAAAAACTGTTTTTT
once	TRBV7-9	TRBJ1-3	TRBD1	CASTNLRDRISGNTIYF	TGTGCCAGCACTAATCTCCGGGACAGGATCTCTGGAAACACCATATATTTT
NA	TRBV10-3	TRBJ1-5	NA	CAISESRDGQPQHF	TGTGCCATCAGTGAGAGCAGGGATGGCCAGCCCCAGCATTTT
NA	TRBV7-9	TRBJ2-3	TRBD2	CASSLGAGVIQDTQYF	TGTGCCAGCAGCTTGGGCGCGGGAGTAATTCAAGATACGCAGTATTTT
NA	TRBV28	TRBJ1-1	TRBD1	CASSRQGFTEAFF	TGTGCCAGCAGTCGACAGGGATTCACTGAAGCTTTCTTT
NA	TRBV9	TRBJ2-5	TRBD2	CASSVGLAGAETQYF	TGTGCCAGCAGCGTCGGACTAGCGGGTGCAGAGACCCAGTACTTC
NA	TRBV6-5	TRBJ1-4	NA	CASSHSPSTNEKLFF	TGTGCCAGCAGTCACAGCCCTTCCACCAATGAAAAACTGTTTTTT
NA	TRBV4-1	TRBJ1-1	NA	CASSRWTGNTEAFF	TGCGCCAGCAGCCGATGGACGGGGAACACTGAAGCTTTCTTT
NA	TRBV5-6	TRBJ2-3	TRBD2	CASSLGPLSGDTDTQYF	TGTGCCAGCAGCTTGGGCCCCCTTAGCGGGGACACAGATACGCAGTATTTT
NA	TRBV6-5	TRBJ1-1	NA	CASSFLGRRFEAFF	TGTGCCAGCAGTTTCCTCGGTCGGCGATTTGAAGCTTTCTTT
NA	TRBV7-9	TRBJ2-5	NA	CASSSSGDETQYF	TGTGCCAGCAGCTCCTCGGGGGACGAGACCCAGTACTTC
once	TRBV30	TRBJ1-2	NA	CAWMGTAYGYTF	TGTGCCTGGATGGGCACGGCCTATGGCTACACCTTC
NA	TRBV10-3	TRBJ2-2	TRBD1	CATRTGANTGELFF	TGTGCCACTCGGACAGGGGCGAACACCGGGGAGCTGTTTTTT
NA	TRBV19	TRBJ1-5	TRBD1	CASSNRGGQPQHF	TGTGCCAGTAGTAACAGGGGAGGCCAGCCCCAGCATTTT
NA	TRBV18	TRBJ2-1	NA	CASSRGAGDEQFF	TGTGCCAGCTCAAGGGGGGCGGGCGATGAGCAGTTCTTC
NA	TRBV27	TRBJ1-5	NA	CASKTSNQPQHF	TGCGCCAGCAAGACCAGCAATCAGCCCCAGCATTTT
NA	TRBV28	TRBJ1-5	TRBD1	CASSPGQGVQPQHF	TGTGCCAGCAGTCCGGGACAGGGGGTCCAGCCCCAGCATTTT
NA	TRBV10-3	TRBJ2-7	TRBD1	CAISEPGQGATYEQYF	TGTGCCATCAGTGAGCCGGGACAGGGGGCGACCTACGAGCAGTACTTC
NA	TRBV4-3	TRBJ1-5	NA	CASSQDGFQPQHF	TGCGCCAGCAGCCAAGATGGGTTTCAGCCCCAGCATTTT
once	TRBV4-3	TRBJ1-1	NA	CASSQDRGGHTEAFF	TGCGCCAGCAGCCAAGATCGGGGGGGCCACACTGAAGCTTTCTTT
once	TRBV15	TRBJ2-7	NA	CATSRDPAYEQYF	TGTGCCACCAGCAGGGACCCAGCCTACGAGCAGTACTTC
once	TRBV28	TRBJ2-2	NA	CASSPAGAGENTGELFF	TGTGCCAGCAGTCCCGCAGGGGCCGGAGAGAACACCGGGGAGCTGTTTTTT
NA	TRBV13	TRBJ2-7	TRBD2	CASSPPVKAGVSYEQYF	TGTGCCAGCAGCCCGCCTGTCAAAGCGGGAGTTTCGTACGAGCAGTACTTC
NA	TRBV4-2	TRBJ2-5	NA	CASSPGGIQETQYF	TGTGCCAGCAGCCCTGGTGGGATACAAGAGACCCAGTACTTC
NA	TRBV30	TRBJ1-1	NA	CAWSPGAAFF	TGTGCCTGGAGTCCCGGGGCCGCTTTCTTT
NA	TRBV4-1	TRBJ2-1	NA	CASSQTTGRLNEQFF	TGCGCCAGCAGCCAAACTACAGGGCGTCTTAATGAGCAGTTCTTC
NA	TRBV5-1	TRBJ2-3	NA	CASSFVPDNTDTQYF	TGCGCCAGCAGCTTCGTCCCGGATAACACAGATACGCAGTATTTT
NA	TRBV27	TRBJ1-2	NA	CASMGDNYGYTF	TGTGCCAGCATGGGTGATAACTATGGCTACACCTTC
NA	TRBV7-3	TRBJ2-6	NA	CASSNESSGANVLTF	TGTGCCAGCAGCAATGAGAGCTCTGGGGCCAACGTCCTGACTTTC
NA	TRBV10-3	TRBJ2-3	TRBD2	CAIRASGGTDTQYF	TGTGCCATCAGGGCTAGCGGGGGCACAGATACGCAGTATTTT
NA	TRBV7-9	TRBJ2-1	TRBD2	CASSFSTGTSGRNEQFF	TGTGCCAGCAGCTTCAGTACCGGGACTAGCGGGAGGAATGAGCAGTTCTTC
once	TRBV5-1	TRBJ2-1	NA	CASSLERAAYNEQFF	TGCGCCAGCAGCTTGGAGCGGGCAGCCTACAATGAGCAGTTCTTC
NA	TRBV27	TRBJ2-7	NA	CASSLPNVREQYF	TGTGCCAGCAGTCTACCTAACGTCCGAGAGCAGTACTTC
NA	TRBV7-2	TRBJ2-2	TRBD2	CASSRTSGGDTGELFF	TGTGCCAGCAGCCGGACTAGCGGGGGTGACACCGGGGAGCTGTTTTTT
NA	TRBV7-8	TRBJ2-7	TRBD2	CASSFGTSAVEQYF	TGTGCCAGCAGCTTTGGGACTAGCGCGGTCGAGCAGTACTTC
NA	TRBV15	TRBJ2-4	NA	CATPRDSSLAKNIQYF	TGTGCCACCCCTCGCGATTCAAGTTTAGCCAAAAACATTCAGTACTTC
NA	TRBV7-7	TRBJ2-7	TRBD2	CASSPLTSGYEQYF	TGTGCCAGCAGCCCCCTGACTAGCGGCTACGAGCAGTACTTC
NA	TRBV18	TRBJ2-7	NA	CASSPGNSYEQYF	TGTGCCAGCTCACCTGGCAACTCCTACGAGCAGTACTTC
NA	TRBV7-2	TRBJ1-1	TRBD1	CASSAAGQGTFF	TGTGCCAGCAGCGCTGCTGGACAGGGAACTTTCTTT
NA	TRBV27	TRBJ2-5	TRBD2	CASSFKGEGETQYF	TGTGCCAGCAGTTTTAAAGGGGAGGGAGAGACCCAGTACTTC
NA	TRBV19	TRBJ2-2	TRBD1	CASSSRTGGTGELFF	TGTGCCAGTAGTTCACGGACAGGGGGCACCGGGGAGCTGTTTTTT
NA	TRBV5-4	TRBJ2-5	NA	CASSGKPQETQYF	TGTGCCAGCAGCGGGAAACCCCAAGAGACCCAGTACTTC
NA	TRBV5-8	TRBJ1-2	NA	CASSLYGGSGNYGYTF	TGTGCCAGCAGCTTGTATGGGGGGTCAGGGAACTATGGCTACACCTTC
NA	TRBV6-5	TRBJ1-2	NA	CASSTTEYGYTF	TGTGCCAGCAGTACGACAGAGTATGGCTACACCTTC
NA	TRBV11-1	TRBJ1-6	NA	CASSSRWNSPLHF	TGTGCCAGCAGCTCCCGGTGGAATTCACCCCTCCACTTT
NA	TRBV7-2	TRBJ1-2	TRBD1	CASSNRQGRDGYTF	TGTGCCAGCAGCAATCGACAGGGGAGGGATGGCTACACCTTC
NA	TRBV5-1	TRBJ2-7	TRBD1	CASSLEGGISNEQYF	TGCGCCAGCAGCTTGGAAGGGGGCATATCCAACGAGCAGTACTTC
NA	TRBV9	TRBJ2-3	TRBD2	CASSVGLAGVADTQYF	TGTGCCAGCAGCGTAGGGCTAGCGGGAGTAGCAGATACGCAGTATTTT
once	TRBV5-1	TRBJ1-5	NA	CASSTSGVSNQPQHF	TGCGCCAGCAGCACATCCGGGGTCAGCAATCAGCCCCAGCATTTT
NA	TRBV7-2	TRBJ2-7	TRBD2	CASSTRLASYEQYF	TGTGCCAGCAGCACACGACTAGCTTCATACGAGCAGTACTTC
NA	TRBV2	TRBJ2-2	TRBD2	CASSEASGLNTGELFF	TGTGCCAGCAGTGAGGCTAGCGGGTTGAACACCGGGGAGCTGTTTTTT
NA	TRBV7-2	TRBJ2-3	NA	CASSLGGPRDTQYF	TGTGCCAGCAGCCTCGGGGGGCCCAGGGATACGCAGTATTTT